Sequencing of this T cell receptor (beta chain) was carried out in a study of blood T cell repertoires in COVID-19. In the original processing: Amplifying reference gene primers gave estimates of nucleated cell counts. Here immunoSEQ multiplex PCR was the method, and the copy in TCRdb shows in-frame clones only, minus some. V and J calls and clone size follow that table, whereas D and trimming were derived from the DNA. This sample has 250,000 to 350,000 clones, with about 87% found just once. CDR1 and CDR2 from the germline V gene are SQVTM and ANQGSEA. The CDR3 covers 13 residues. Trimming stripped 6 bases from V and 4 bases from J, with 16 bases between.

This clonotype was obtained from a woman aged 45-65 years who had recovered from COVID-19. This rearrangement joins TRBV29-1 to TRBJ2-7; the D gene is possibly TRBD1 (6 bases). The sequencing input was peripheral blood. CDR3 coding DNA: TGCAGCGTAGCTCCGGGACACGAATACGAGCAGTACTTC. Its translation is CSVAPGHEYEQYF.